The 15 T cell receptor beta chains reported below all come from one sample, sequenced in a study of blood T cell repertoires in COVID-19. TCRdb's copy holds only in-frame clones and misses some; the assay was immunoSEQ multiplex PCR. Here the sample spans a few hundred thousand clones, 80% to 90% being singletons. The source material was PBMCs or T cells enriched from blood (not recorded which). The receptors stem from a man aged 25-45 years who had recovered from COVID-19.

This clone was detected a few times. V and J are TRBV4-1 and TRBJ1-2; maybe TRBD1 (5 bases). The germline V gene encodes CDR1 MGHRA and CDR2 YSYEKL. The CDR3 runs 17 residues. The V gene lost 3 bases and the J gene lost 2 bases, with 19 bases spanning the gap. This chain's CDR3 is CASSQPGWREGNYGYTF. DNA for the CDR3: TGCGCCAGCAGCCAGCCTGGGTGGAGGGAGGGGAACTATGGCTACACCTTC.

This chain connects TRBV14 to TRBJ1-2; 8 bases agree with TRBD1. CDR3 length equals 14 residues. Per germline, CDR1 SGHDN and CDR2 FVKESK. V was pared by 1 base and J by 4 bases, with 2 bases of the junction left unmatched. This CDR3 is CASSQGTGPYGYTF. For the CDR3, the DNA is TGTGCCAGCAGCCAAGGGACAGGGCCCTATGGCTACACCTTC.

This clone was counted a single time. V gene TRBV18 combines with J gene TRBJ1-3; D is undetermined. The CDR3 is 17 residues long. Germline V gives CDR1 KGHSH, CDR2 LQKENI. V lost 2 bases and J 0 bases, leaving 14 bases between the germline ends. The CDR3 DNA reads TGTGCCAGCTCACCAGTCGCGTTCCTACCCTCTGGAAACACCATATATTTT. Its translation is CASSPVAFLPSGNTIYF.

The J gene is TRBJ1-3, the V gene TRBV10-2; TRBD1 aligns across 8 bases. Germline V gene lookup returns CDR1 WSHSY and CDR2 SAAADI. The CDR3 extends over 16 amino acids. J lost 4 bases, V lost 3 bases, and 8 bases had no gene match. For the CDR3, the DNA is TGCGCCAGCAGTGATCGACAGGGGATCTCCGGAAACACCATATATTTT. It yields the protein CASSDRQGISGNTIYF.

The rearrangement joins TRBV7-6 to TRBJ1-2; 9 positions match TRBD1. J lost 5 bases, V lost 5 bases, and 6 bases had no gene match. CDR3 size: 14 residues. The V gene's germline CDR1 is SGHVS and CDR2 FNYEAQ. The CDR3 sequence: CASSPPGQGYGYTF. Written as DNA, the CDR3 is TGTGCCAGCAGCCCCCCGGGACAGGGATATGGCTACACCTTC.

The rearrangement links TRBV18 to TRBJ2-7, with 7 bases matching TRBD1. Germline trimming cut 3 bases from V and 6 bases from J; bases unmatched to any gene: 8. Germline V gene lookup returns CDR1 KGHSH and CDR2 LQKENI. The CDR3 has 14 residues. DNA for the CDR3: TGTGCCAGCTCACCGGGACAGTACGAAATCGAGCAGTACTTC. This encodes CASSPGQYEIEQYF.

CDR3 DNA sequence: TGTGCCAGCAGCACACCTATTACTACAGGGACCCATGAAGCTTTCTTT. This sequence encodes CASSTPITTGTHEAFF. This chain links TRBV6-2 or TRBV6-3 with TRBJ1-1; tentatively, D is TRBD1 (6 bases). Germline CDR1 is MNHEY and CDR2 is SVGEGT. This CDR3 comprises 16 residues. V gave up 6 bases and J gave up 7 bases, with 24 bases separating them.

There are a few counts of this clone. DNA for the CDR3: TGTGCCAGCAGTAAGACAGGGAGTAATTCACCCCTCCACTTT. It translates to CASSKTGSNSPLHF. V usage is TRBV6-5 and J usage is TRBJ1-6, with 7 bases lining up with TRBD1. V shed 5 bases, J shed 6 bases, and the junction held 4 bases outside the gene matches. Germline-derived CDR1 and CDR2 are MNHEY and SVGAGI. The CDR3 loop spans 14 amino acids.

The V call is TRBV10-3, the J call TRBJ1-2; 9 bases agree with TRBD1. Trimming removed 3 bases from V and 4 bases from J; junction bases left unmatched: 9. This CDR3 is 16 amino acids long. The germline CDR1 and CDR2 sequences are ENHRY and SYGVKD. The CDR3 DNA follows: TGTGCCATCAGTGACCCGGGACAGGGCCTTGGCTATGGCTACACCTTC. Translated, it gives CAISDPGQGLGYGYTF.

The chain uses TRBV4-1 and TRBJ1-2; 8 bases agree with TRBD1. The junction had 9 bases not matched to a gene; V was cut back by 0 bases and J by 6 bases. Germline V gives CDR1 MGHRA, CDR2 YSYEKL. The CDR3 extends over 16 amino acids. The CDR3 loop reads CASSQEPTGELNGYTF. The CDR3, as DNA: TGCGCCAGCAGCCAAGAGCCGACAGGGGAGTTAAATGGCTACACCTTC.

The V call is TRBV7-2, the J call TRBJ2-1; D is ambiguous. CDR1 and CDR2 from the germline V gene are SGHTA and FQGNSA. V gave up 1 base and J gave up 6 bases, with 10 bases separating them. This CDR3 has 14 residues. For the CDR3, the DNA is TGTGCCAGCAGCTTAGGTCTAGTCGGCAATGAGCAGTTCTTC. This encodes CASSLGLVGNEQFF.

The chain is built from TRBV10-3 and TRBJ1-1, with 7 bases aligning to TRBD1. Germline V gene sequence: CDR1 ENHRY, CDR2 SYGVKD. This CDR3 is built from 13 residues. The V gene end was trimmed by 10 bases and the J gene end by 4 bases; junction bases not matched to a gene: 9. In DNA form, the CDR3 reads TGTGCCACCGAGACAGGGAAGGGCACTGAAGCTTTCTTT. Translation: CATETGKGTEAFF.

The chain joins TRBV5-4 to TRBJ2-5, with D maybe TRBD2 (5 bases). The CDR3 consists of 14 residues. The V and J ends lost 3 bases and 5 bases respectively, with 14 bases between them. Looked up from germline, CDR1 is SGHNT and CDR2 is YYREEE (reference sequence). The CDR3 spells CASSSPGGRETQYF. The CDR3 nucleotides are TGTGCCAGCAGCTCCCCAGGAGGTAGGGAGACCCAGTACTTC.

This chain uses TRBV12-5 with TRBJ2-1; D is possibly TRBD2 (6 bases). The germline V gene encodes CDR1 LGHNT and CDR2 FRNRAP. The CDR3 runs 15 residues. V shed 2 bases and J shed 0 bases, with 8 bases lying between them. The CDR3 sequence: CASGLIGSSYNEQFF. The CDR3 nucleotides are TGTGCTAGTGGTTTGATCGGGAGCTCCTACAATGAGCAGTTCTTC.

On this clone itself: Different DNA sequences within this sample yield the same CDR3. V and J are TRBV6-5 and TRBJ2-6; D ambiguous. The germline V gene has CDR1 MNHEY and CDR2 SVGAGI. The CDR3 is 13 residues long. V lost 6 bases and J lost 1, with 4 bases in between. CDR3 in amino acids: CASRSSGANVLTF. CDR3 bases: TGTGCCAGCAGGTCATCTGGGGCCAACGTCCTGACTTTC.